The 11 T cell receptor beta chains below come from one sample, sequenced in a study of T cells after yellow fever vaccination. A single record per CDR3 protein comes from TCRdb applying MiXCR to the 5' RACE reads. The sample gives about 630,000 distinct CDR3 sequences, more than 9% of which show up once; 15% is in the top ten. Sample: PBMCs, taken on the day of the yellow fever booster vaccination. Receptors were obtained from a man aged 30 to 39 who received the YFV17D yellow fever vaccine.

V usage is TRBV7-2 and J usage is TRBJ1-2; possibly TRBD1 for D (6 bases). The germline CDR1 and CDR2 sequences are SGHTA and FQGNSA. This CDR3 has 17 residues. The V and J ends lost 0 bases and 6 bases respectively, with 20 bases between them. In DNA, the CDR3 is TGTGCCAGCAGCTTAGCCTTGAAGCCCACAGGGAACGATGGCTACACCTTC. Translated, it gives CASSLALKPTGNDGYTF.

The rearrangement joins TRBV6-1 to TRBJ2-7; 10 positions match TRBD2. From germline, CDR1 is MNHNS and CDR2 SASEGT. V lost 6 bases, J lost 6 bases, and 8 bases stayed unmatched. This CDR3 is 14 amino acids long. DNA for the CDR3: TGTGCCAGCAGCCGCCTAGCGGGAGAGGGCGAGCAGTACTTC. Amino acid sequence: CASSRLAGEGEQYF.

This clonotype was found a few times. The rearrangement joins TRBV20-1 to TRBJ2-5; D call uncertain. Per germline, CDR1 DFQATT and CDR2 SNEGSKA (reference sequence). The CDR3 spans 13 residues. With 0 bases removed from V and 3 bases from J, the gap between germline ends came to 8 bases. The CDR3 region is CSAREPGEETQYF. The CDR3 nucleotides are TGCAGTGCTAGAGAACCAGGTGAAGAGACCCAGTACTTC.

This clonotype was recorded at least ten times. The chain carries TRBV18 and TRBJ1-1; the D gene is possibly TRBD1 (6 bases). CDR1 is KGHSH and CDR2 is LQKENI in the germline V gene. CDR3 length: 14 amino acids. With 4 bases removed from V and 0 bases from J, the gap between germline ends came to 9 bases. The CDR3 loop is CASSRGQMNTEAFF. CDR3 nucleotides: TGTGCCAGCTCACGCGGACAGATGAACACTGAAGCTTTCTTT.

The rearrangement joins TRBV15 to TRBJ1-3, with D perhaps matching TRBD1 (5 bases). The CDR3 is made up of 17 amino acids. CDR1 LNHNV and CDR2 YYDKDF come from the germline V gene (reference sequence). V dropped 1 base and J dropped 0 bases, with 13 bases sitting between them. The DNA of the CDR3 is TGTGCCACCAGCAGAGGGGGGGAGTCTCCCTCTGGAAACACCATATATTTT. Encoded protein: CATSRGGESPSGNTIYF. Combining the CDR3 with reference TRBV15 and TRBJ1-3 gives the whole variable domain DAMVIQNPRYQVTQFGKPVTLSCSQTLNHNVMYWYQQKSSQAPKLLFHYYDKDFNNEADTPDNFQSRRPNTSFCFLDIRSPGLGDTAMYLCATSRGGESPSGNTIYFGEGSWLTVV.

This chain uses TRBV19 with TRBJ1-3; D remains unclear. This CDR3 has 15 residues. Germline CDR1 and CDR2: LNHDA and SQIVND (reference sequence). The V and J ends lost 3 bases and 0 bases respectively, with 9 bases between them. The CDR3 DNA reads TGTGCCAGTAGTATCGCGGGGATCTCTGGAAACACCATATATTTT. Translating gives CASSIAGISGNTIYF. The entire variable domain, with the rest obtained from reference TRBV19 and TRBJ1-3, is as follows: DGGITQSPKYLFRKEGQNVTLSCEQNLNHDAMYWYRQDPGQGLRLIYYSQIVNDFQKGDIAEGYSVSREKKESFPLTVTSAQKNPTAFYLCASSIAGISGNTIYFGEGSWLTVV.

This clonotype was seen a few times. This chain links TRBV4-3 with TRBJ1-2; 8 bases align to TRBD1. The CDR3 totals 17 residues. The germline V gene encodes CDR1 LGHNA and CDR2 YSLEER. Trimming took 0 bases from V and 4 from J; bases not matched to a gene: 10. The CDR3 region has the DNA TGCGCCAGCAGCCAAGATGGGACCCAGGGGGCGAGCTATGGCTACACCTTC. Translation gives CASSQDGTQGASYGYTF.

This clonotype was observed many times. The chain joins TRBV7-6 to TRBJ2-6; no clear D gene. The V and J ends lost 1 base and 0 bases respectively, with 10 bases between them. This CDR3 contains 17 residues. Germline assignment: CDR1 SGHVS and CDR2 FNYEAQ. Written as DNA, the CDR3 is TGTGCCAGCAGCTTAGGGACCGATGTCTCTGGGGCCAACGTCCTGACTTTC. Its translation is CASSLGTDVSGANVLTF.

This clonotype has at least ten counts. The chain uses TRBV7-3 and TRBJ2-5, with 7 bases identical to TRBD1. This CDR3 is built from 14 residues. V lost 5 bases to trimming and J lost 5 bases; unmatched junction nucleotides: 8. Germline CDR1 SGHTA, CDR2 FQGTGA. The CDR3 region is CASSLSTGSETQYF. The CDR3 DNA is TGTGCCAGCAGCCTATCGACAGGGTCGGAGACCCAGTACTTC.

This clonotype showed up many times. V usage is TRBV11-2 and J usage is TRBJ2-7; D is uncertain. Looked up from germline, CDR1 is SGHAT and CDR2 is FQNNGV. V was clipped by 8 bases and J by 4 bases, with 6 bases between them. The CDR3 totals 10 residues. CDR3 coding DNA: TGTGCCAGCGGCGAGTACGAGCAGTACTTC. Protein: CASGEYEQYF.

This rearrangement joins TRBV5-1 to TRBJ2-5; 8 positions agree with TRBD1. Germline V CDR1 and CDR2: SGHRS, YFSETQ. This CDR3 is 14 amino acids long. V trimming: 4 bases; J trimming: 5 bases; junction bases outside the gene matches: 7. CDR3 region: CASSGGQGRETQYF. Here the CDR3 DNA reads TGCGCCAGCAGCGGCGGACAGGGTCGGGAGACCCAGTACTTC.